This TCR beta chain was identified in a study of cytotoxic CD8 clonotypes in ibrutinib-treated CLL (dated by TCRdb to the early 2020s). As for the study more broadly: The cohort had 11 relapsed/refractory and approximately 14 treatment-naive patients; roughly 18 were IGHV unmutated. Partial responses were observed in roughly 25 patients and complete responses in 2; after a median follow-up of around 68 months, remission was maintained in around 14 patients and progression was observed in approximately 12. The response samples were drawn at a median of roughly eleven months into treatment, with a range of roughly 6 to 40 months. Samples averaged approximately 250,000 productive templates and some 91,000 productive rearrangements. Longitudinal samples were obtainable from about 30% of the 86 participants in the trial. Cryopreserved peripheral blood mononuclear cells were obtained before treatment, at response, and at either sustained remission or disease progression.

Each clonotype received, on average, about 10x coverage in deep resolution sequencing performed on a MiSeq, where the target depth lay between 1 in 1 million and 1 in 200,000 T cells. TCR beta libraries were generated with the immunoSEQ hsTCRB Kit. Under the source paper's analysis protocol: Data were analyzed with ImmunoSEQ Data Assistant and ImmunoSEQ Analyzer, with V, D and J genes assigned per IMGT definitions. Clonality was computed as one minus normalized Shannon entropy of productive rearrangement frequencies, ranging from 0 to 1. Public clonotype analysis was restricted to overrepresented clonotypes comprising at least 0.05% of each patient's repertoire. Repertoires from approximately 12 age-matched healthy donors in immuneACCESS were used as clonality controls. The clones in this table, taken by TCRdb from immuneACCESS, are in-frame only. Not every clone is retained; where verified, under half of the shortfall comes from an unresolved V gene, and the cause of the rest is unknown. That table supplies the V and J calls and clone size; D and trimming were determined from the DNA. Here the sample has approximately 330,000 clones; 80% occur a single time. Jointly, the top ten make up over 6.5% of the sample.

Worth noting for this clone: There is no known antigen for this receptor. Qualities for individual bases were not recorded, and no much larger clone is one base off.

Per the germline V gene, MNHEY is the CDR1 and SVGAGI is the CDR2. For this chain, trimming is 4 bases at the V end and 6 bases at the J end, and the number of junction bases without a gene match is 7. Reading from cysteine to phenylalanine, the CDR3 counts 15 amino acids. The DNA shown is the 45-base CDR3, in frame from base 1. What the study reported, not specific to this receptor: At ibrutinib response clonality went up, during sustained remission it held steady, and at progression it dropped back toward baseline. Public clonotypes were rare and either contracted or stayed stable during treatment, and the rise in clonality at ibrutinib response reflected the expansion of private clonotypes. Lymph node repertoires were not examined, and the timing of sampling was not matched between patients in sustained remission and those whose disease progressed. Baseline clonality exceeded that of age-matched healthy donors and correlated strongly with circulating CD8+ T-cell counts.

For TCR beta library preparation, roughly 2.2 micrograms of genomic DNA was extracted from cryopreserved PBMCs. Longitudinal blood samples from CLL patients receiving ibrutinib monotherapy were subjected to high-throughput TCR beta sequencing. The patients took part in an open-label, single-center phase 2 trial of ibrutinib monotherapy. The sequenced sample was PBMCs, obtained before ibrutinib treatment. The clonotype comes from a human donor with chronic lymphocytic leukemia. Recombination joined TRBV6-5 with TRBJ2-3; TRBD2 aligns with 10 central bases. The sequenced DNA: TGTGCCAGCAGTTGGACTAGCGGAGCTCAGGATACGCAGTATTTT. It translates to CASSWTSGAQDTQYF.